Listed below are T cell receptor beta chains from one sample, sequenced in a study of cytomegalovirus exposure and HLA in healthy donors. Here immunoSEQ multiplex PCR was the method, and the copy in TCRdb shows in-frame clones only, minus some. Here the sample spans about 150,000 clones, more than 70% being singletons. Sequenced: PBMCs. The receptors come from a woman aged 40 to 50 in good health and CMV-seropositive. CDR3s leave out the opening cysteine and the closing phenylalanine or tryptophan. Each record gives: V gene, J gene, CDR3 protein.

v_gene: TRBV6-5; j_gene: TRBJ1-1; CDR3aa: ASRKTGSREAF
v_gene: TRBV5-1; j_gene: TRBJ1-1; CDR3aa: ASSVGPEAF
v_gene: TRBV7-9; j_gene: TRBJ2-5; CDR3aa: ASSTRTSGRQETQY
v_gene: TRBV5-5; j_gene: TRBJ1-2; CDR3aa: ASSLTGGGSGYT
v_gene: TRBV5-1; j_gene: TRBJ2-3; CDR3aa: ASSLPAGSTDTQY
v_gene: TRBV13; j_gene: TRBJ2-1; CDR3aa: ASSFVDGRVLGEQF
v_gene: TRBV9; j_gene: TRBJ1-1; CDR3aa: ASSVVDRGEAF
v_gene: TRBV18; j_gene: TRBJ2-3; CDR3aa: ASSQGTSGRSSTDTQY
v_gene: TRBV27; j_gene: TRBJ1-1; CDR3aa: ASSWRGGNTEAF
v_gene: TRBV18; j_gene: TRBJ1-1; CDR3aa: ASSQIDGQGNTEAF
v_gene: TRBV7-9; j_gene: TRBJ2-7; CDR3aa: ASIIGTSGSYEQY
v_gene: TRBV11-2; j_gene: TRBJ2-1; CDR3aa: ASSSAGGTEQF
v_gene: TRBV9; j_gene: TRBJ2-6; CDR3aa: ASSVKGQTSGANVLT
v_gene: TRBV11-2; j_gene: TRBJ1-2; CDR3aa: ASSLDNRNYGYT
v_gene: TRBV6-5; j_gene: TRBJ2-7; CDR3aa: ASSPTGKPPYEQY
v_gene: TRBV5-4; j_gene: TRBJ1-1; CDR3aa: ASSFGQDTEAF
v_gene: TRBV5-4; j_gene: TRBJ2-3; CDR3aa: ASSSGNLGTDTQY
v_gene: TRBV10-2; j_gene: TRBJ2-7; CDR3aa: ASSETEYEQY
v_gene: TRBV7-9; j_gene: TRBJ2-6; CDR3aa: ASSLVGGGANVLT
v_gene: TRBV6-4; j_gene: TRBJ2-1; CDR3aa: ASSSGGDNKGLAGWGEQF
v_gene: TRBV25-1; j_gene: TRBJ2-2; CDR3aa: ASSESRGGTGELF
v_gene: TRBV19; j_gene: TRBJ2-7; CDR3aa: ASSPRQGHYEQY
v_gene: TRBV7-9; j_gene: TRBJ2-1; CDR3aa: ASSLLANEQF
v_gene: TRBV7-2; j_gene: TRBJ2-2; CDR3aa: ASSFIDRNTGELF
v_gene: TRBV6-1; j_gene: TRBJ1-5; CDR3aa: ASRRQGRQPQH
v_gene: TRBV5-1; j_gene: TRBJ1-1; CDR3aa: ASSLDRNTEAF
v_gene: TRBV7-2; j_gene: TRBJ2-7; CDR3aa: ASSFDGRALGEQY
v_gene: TRBV18; j_gene: TRBJ2-7; CDR3aa: ASSPGPAGPSYEQY
v_gene: TRBV6-6; j_gene: TRBJ1-1; CDR3aa: ASSYTGGSEAF
v_gene: TRBV30; j_gene: TRBJ2-2; CDR3aa: AWSVLAGAAGELF
v_gene: TRBV28; j_gene: TRBJ2-3; CDR3aa: ASSQTGTSTDTQY
v_gene: TRBV7-5; j_gene: TRBJ2-5; CDR3aa: VRSLFEVQETQY
v_gene: TRBV6-5; j_gene: TRBJ1-1; CDR3aa: ASSYSSLMGGTEAF
v_gene: TRBV7-3; j_gene: TRBJ2-2; CDR3aa: ASRAAGELF
v_gene: TRBV7-8; j_gene: TRBJ2-1; CDR3aa: ASSLVLREGLNEQF
v_gene: TRBV6-4; j_gene: TRBJ1-6; CDR3aa: ASTRGVSYNSPLH
v_gene: TRBV5-8; j_gene: TRBJ2-7; CDR3aa: ASSLRAPSSEQY
v_gene: TRBV4-1; j_gene: TRBJ2-7; CDR3aa: ASSQVRGQGPGEQY
v_gene: TRBV9; j_gene: TRBJ2-1; CDR3aa: ASSVAPSSYNEQF
v_gene: TRBV30; j_gene: TRBJ2-7; CDR3aa: ASRTGIHEQY
v_gene: TRBV6-6; j_gene: TRBJ1-2; CDR3aa: ASRGDRGRGYT
v_gene: TRBV10-2; j_gene: TRBJ2-7; CDR3aa: ASSGTSGYEQY
v_gene: TRBV9; j_gene: TRBJ2-5; CDR3aa: ASSVGLLAGGQETQY
v_gene: TRBV19; j_gene: TRBJ1-2; CDR3aa: ASSMRDRGTNYGYT
v_gene: TRBV2; j_gene: TRBJ2-3; CDR3aa: ASSDLAGGTDTQY
v_gene: TRBV19; j_gene: TRBJ2-1; CDR3aa: ASKPSGSLGEQF